Sequencing of this T cell receptor (beta chain) was carried out in a study of shared clonotypes between healthy human individuals. Study-level background: Each donor contributed plates that comprised three CD4 naive, three CD4 memory, two CD8 naive and one CD8 memory.

This clone appeared a single time. Its antigen remains unknown. Study findings and constraints: Among the subsets, naive ones generally showed larger estimated richness than memory ones. Limitation of the genetic and exposure-history diversity represented came from the few donors. Across a handful of donors, naive CD4 shared 5% to 6%, naive CD8 more than 3%, memory CD4 roughly 2.5%, memory CD8 about 0.4%.

CDR3 length: 15 amino acids. The germline CDR1 and CDR2 sequences are MGHDK and SYGVNS. J was trimmed by 7 bases and V by 3 bases; bases with no gene match: 5. Repertoires were generated with immunoSEQ multiplex PCR, while TCRdb's copy carries only in-frame clones and drops some. The sample holds approximately 1,500,000 clones, 95% to 97% seen once. The chain employs TRBV25-1 and TRBJ2-1; TRBD2 matches 11 bases. The sample consisted of naive CD4+ T cells sorted from blood. Subset reported: CD45RA+ positively selected. This TCR was recovered from a young man in good health. The CDR3 protein is CASSDLAGGENEQFF. The CDR3 DNA reads TGTGCCAGCAGTGACTTAGCGGGAGGGGAGAATGAGCAGTTCTTC.